This T cell receptor beta chain was sequenced during a study of T cells in Graves' hyperthyroidism and ophthalmopathy (dated 2019 in TCRdb). Turning to the overall study: Peripheral blood samples were taken at the time of initial diagnosis, prior to any treatment. The study also compared thyroid tissue and blood T-cell repertoires from five or six Graves' hyperthyroidism patients. An independent validation cohort of about 19 hyperthyroidism patients and 15 or so patients who later progressed to ophthalmopathy tested prospective prediction of ophthalmopathy. After blood sampling, hyperthyroidism patients were treated with methimazole at a starting dose of 30 mg daily, and ophthalmopathy patients were treated with high-dose intravenous methylprednisolone. The paper reports TCR Vbeta CDR3 sequencing of fewer than 150 peripheral blood samples: under 45 ophthalmopathy, under 80 hyperthyroidism and around 17 progressor patients. The approximately 98 discovery patients were randomly divided into training and test sets at a 7:3 ratio. To identify TCR V-J signatures that set the groups apart, the researchers used a discovery cohort of about a hundred patients, made up of roughly 40 with Graves' ophthalmopathy and 55 to 65 with stable Graves' hyperthyroidism. General conclusions and limits of the study: Most expanded thyroid clonotypes (frequency above 0.001) were also detected in blood, a finding suggesting that blood repertoires may reflect thyroid immune responses. No statistical method was used to set the sample size in advance, and investigators knew the group allocation. A model built on a 13 V-J signature distinguished ophthalmopathy from stable hyperthyroidism, reaching about 88% sensitivity and around 81% specificity in cross-validation and 80%/75% in testing. During validation, the model predicted progression to ophthalmopathy a median of approximately 7 months ahead of onset, with around 70% sensitivity and 72% to 80% specificity.

The TCR beta CDR3 regions were amplified from the RNA transcripts. The first round of RT-PCR for the TCR CDR3 was performed with the HTBI primer set and the Qiagen OneStep RT-PCR kit. The libraries were constructed in a second round of multiplex PCR and then size-selected and purified. Sequencing of the libraries was done on an Illumina HiSeq2000 using paired-end 100 bp reads. On the authors' methods: SOAPnuke was used to process the raw data, removing reads that contained adapters or uncalled bases, had a mean Phred below 15, or lacked an exact match to the constant primer or identifier. High-quality paired reads were merged with COPE v1.2.5, and unique nucleotide sequences were defined as clonotypes. Clonotypes were aligned to IMGT TRBV, TRBD and TRBJ reference segments using MiTCR v1.1. The analysis included only V-J combinations with a frequency above 0.0001, which together covered 99.2% of the repertoires. The TCS score was defined as the ratio of F50 (clonal expansion) to E x V (chaos), calculated using BLOSUM62-based TCRdist between CDR3 peptides within each V-J. Welch's t-statistics and random forest reduced around 550 V-J features to 13, which were used in a naive Bayes classifier (R e1071). The similarity between thyroid and blood repertoires was quantified using the Morisita-Horn index. In-frame beta chains were kept once TCRdb had trimmed the public reads at Q25 with fastp and called clones with MiXCR. Here each entry gathers all rows of one CDR3 protein and keeps the most common genes and DNA. TCRdb, rather than the study authors, made the V and J calls. This sample holds over 700,000 distinct CDR3 sequences; roughly 37% were observed only once. Together, the top ten hold 8.9% of the sample.

This clonotype was detected only a few times. Its antigen target is currently unknown. Nothing much larger sits one base from this clone, and base qualities are not available. A patient counted as having stable Graves' hyperthyroidism if no progression to ophthalmopathy occurred over 18 months of follow-up. The hyperthyroidism patients were between 18 and 65 years old and newly diagnosed, with a disease duration of less than 2 months. The study excluded patients with uncontrolled infections, other autoimmune diseases, pregnancy or lactation. Diagnoses were established on the basis of clinical symptoms, serum thyroxine and TRAb, thyroid ultrasound, and orbital computed tomography. PBMCs were separated from approximately 9.9 ml of fresh peripheral blood using Ficoll-Paque density gradient centrifugation. Total RNA was extracted with Trizol reagent, and quality was checked on an Agilent 2100 Bioanalyzer.

The sequence derives from a man aged 18 to 35 with Graves' hyperthyroidism. The specimen was blood.

The CDR3 amino acid sequence is: CAAQGTGGSDGYTF. The bases are TGTGCCGCCCAGGGGACAGGGGGTTCCGATGGCTACACCTTC. Recombination joined TRBV10-3 with TRBJ1-2, and 11 junction bases match TRBD1. From the cysteine through the phenylalanine, the CDR3 covers 14 amino acids. Only CDR3 DNA is held: 42 bases, read in frame from base 1. Germline trimming: 11 bases from V, 6 bases from J; junction bases outside gene matches: 11. The germline V gene yields ENHRY for CDR1 and SYGVKD for CDR2.